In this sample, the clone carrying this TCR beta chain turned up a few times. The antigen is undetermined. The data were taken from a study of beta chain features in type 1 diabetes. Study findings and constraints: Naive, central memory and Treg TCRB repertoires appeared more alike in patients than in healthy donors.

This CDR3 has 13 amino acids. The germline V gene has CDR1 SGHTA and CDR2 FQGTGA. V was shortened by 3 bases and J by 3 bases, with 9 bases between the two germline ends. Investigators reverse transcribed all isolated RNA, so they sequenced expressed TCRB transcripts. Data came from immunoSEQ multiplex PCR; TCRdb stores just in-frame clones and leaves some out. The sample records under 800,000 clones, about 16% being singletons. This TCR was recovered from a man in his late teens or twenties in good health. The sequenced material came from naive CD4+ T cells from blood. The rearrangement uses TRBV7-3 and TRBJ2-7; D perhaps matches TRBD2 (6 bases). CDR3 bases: TGTGCCAGCAGCTTGGACTACTACTACGAGCAGTACTTC. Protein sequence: CASSLDYYYEQYF.